Following are 17 T cell receptor beta chains from one sample sequenced in a study of early T cells in non-severe SARS-CoV-2 infection (dated by TCRdb to 2020 to 2023). Receptors were amplified or captured by 5' RACE. The reads were generated on a NextSeq 500. TCRdb itself trimmed the public reads at Q25 with fastp, ran MiXCR and retained productive beta chains. Each CDR3 protein gets just one entry, which takes the most common genes and DNA from the rows behind it. Counted in this sample were tens of thousands of distinct CDR3 sequences; 9.4% of them appeared once. The leading ten clones occupy around 5.3% of the sample. This sample comprised whole blood, obtained at baseline. All receptors come from an adult who was a healthcare worker with PCR-confirmed SARS-CoV-2 infection or an uninfected control (not recorded which).

This clonotype was counted ten times or more. V is TRBV10-3 and J is TRBJ1-6; possibly TRBD1 for D (6 bases). The CDR3 is made up of 14 amino acids. V lost 6 bases and J 5 bases, leaving 11 bases between the germline ends. Per germline, CDR1 ENHRY and CDR2 SYGVKD. The CDR3 here is CAIRGGADNSPLHF. The CDR3 nucleotides read TGTGCCATCAGGGGGGGGGCTGATAATTCACCCCTCCACTTT.

This clonotype was counted ten times or more. This chain joins TRBV28 and TRBJ2-7; D may be TRBD2 (6 bases). The CDR3 sequence is 15 residues long. CDR1 and CDR2 from the germline V gene are MDHEN and SYDVKM. The ends were cut back, 7 bases at V and 0 bases at J, with 16 bases in the middle. In DNA form, the CDR3 reads TGTGCCAGCAACCCCGGGACTCTAAGCTCCTACGAGCAGTACTTC. Protein: CASNPGTLSSYEQYF.

This clonotype was recorded a few times. The rearrangement uses TRBV10-2 and TRBJ1-1, with D perhaps matching TRBD1 (5 bases). The CDR3 consists of 14 residues. V lost 4 bases to trimming and J lost 4 bases, with 13 bases between them. Germline V gene data show CDR1 as WSHSY and CDR2 as SAAADI. CDR3 sequence reads: CASSVGGETTEAFF. The CDR3 coding sequence is TGCGCCAGCAGTGTTGGAGGGGAGACCACTGAAGCTTTCTTT.

This clonotype was counted only a few times. The V gene is TRBV7-9, the J gene TRBJ1-1; D not resolved. The CDR3 consists of 14 residues. V was pared by 2 bases and J by 1 base, with 8 bases between. Germline CDR1 reads SEHNR; CDR2 reads FQNEAQ (reference sequence). CDR3 sequence: CASSLFSENTEAFF. CDR3 in DNA: TGTGCCAGCAGCTTATTTTCTGAGAACACTGAAGCTTTCTTT.

The rearrangement links TRBV7-9 to TRBJ2-1; possibly TRBD1 for D (6 bases). The CDR3 totals 13 residues. V lost 1 base and J 15 bases, leaving 16 bases between the germline ends. Germline V gene data show CDR1 as SEHNR and CDR2 as FQNEAQ (reference sequence). The CDR3 spells CASSLDRAGARFF. The CDR3 coding sequence is TGTGCCAGCAGCTTAGATAGGGCAGGGGCACGGTTCTTC.

V is TRBV7-8 and J is TRBJ1-4; D is unresolved. V was trimmed by 0 bases and J by 0 bases, leaving 8 bases between them. This CDR3 is built from 16 residues. Germline assignment: CDR1 SGHVS and CDR2 FQNEAQ. CDR3 nucleotide sequence: TGTGCCAGCAGCTTAGCGGTCGCCTCAACTAATGAAAAACTGTTTTTT. Translating gives CASSLAVASTNEKLFF.

Ten or more counts support this clonotype. The CDR3 loop reads CASSFSGHSGANVLTF. The CDR3 DNA sequence: TGTGCCAGCAGTTTCTCGGGACACTCTGGGGCCAACGTCCTGACTTTC. This sequence joins TRBV12-3 or TRBV12-4 and TRBJ2-6, with D maybe TRBD1 (6 bases). V was cut by 3 bases and J by 0 bases, with 9 bases left in between. The CDR3 contains 16 residues.

There are many counts of this clonotype. The CDR3 DNA reads TGTGCCAGCAGTGAAGTGCAGGGGCAGAATTCACCCCTCCACTTT. It is translated as CASSEVQGQNSPLHF. V is TRBV6-1 and J is TRBJ1-6; tentative D call: TRBD1 (6 bases). This CDR3 is built from 15 residues. CDR1 MNHNS and CDR2 SASEGT come from the germline V gene. The ends were cut back, 1 base at V and 7 bases at J, with 11 bases in the middle.

This clonotype has just one count. V and J are TRBV12-3 or TRBV12-4 and TRBJ2-3; maybe TRBD2 (6 bases). CDR3 length: 15 amino acids. Trimming took 5 bases from V and 0 from J, leaving 12 bases between them. The CDR3 loop is CASSIPGVSTDTQYF. The CDR3 DNA reads TGTGCCAGCAGTATCCCGGGGGTCAGCACAGATACGCAGTATTTT.

This clonotype was seen many times. One end of the junction fails to match germline, which may point to a read error. V gene TRBV19 combines with J gene TRBJ2-6; D not resolved. Germline CDR1 and CDR2: LNHDA and SQIVND (reference sequence). The CDR3 covers 14 residues. CDR3: CASSVDSGANVLTF. The CDR3 region has the DNA TGTGCCAGTAGTGTAGACTCTGGGGCCAACGTCCTGACTTTC.

The genes are TRBV20-1 and TRBJ1-4; D unclear. V lost 1 base and J 0 bases, leaving 9 bases between the germline ends. Germline loops: CDR1 DFQATT, CDR2 SNEGSKA (reference sequence). This CDR3 region has 15 residues. This chain's CDR3 is CSARAWEATNEKLFF. Here the CDR3 DNA reads TGCAGTGCTAGAGCATGGGAAGCAACTAATGAAAAACTGTTTTTT.

There are a few counts of this clonotype. The chain recombines TRBV19 with TRBJ2-2, with TRBD1 matching over 9 bases. CDR1 and CDR2 (germline): LNHDA, SQIVND (reference sequence). With 6 bases clipped from V and 4 bases from J, the junction kept 9 bases outside the gene matches. The CDR3 sequence is 16 residues long. The CDR3 here is CASRGTGIGSTGELFF. CDR3 in DNA: TGTGCCAGTAGGGGGACAGGGATTGGGAGCACCGGGGAGCTGTTTTTT.

This clonotype was counted only a few times. The CDR3 is CASIGGSEQYF. The CDR3 nucleotides are TGCGCCAGCATAGGCGGGAGTGAGCAGTACTTC. The V call is TRBV10-2, the J call TRBJ2-7; TRBD2 matches at 7 bases. This CDR3 region has 11 residues. Germline V gene data show CDR1 as WSHSY and CDR2 as SAAADI. Trimming removed 7 bases from V and 7 bases from J; junction bases left unmatched: 4.

This clonotype was seen a few times. The chain combines TRBV5-1 with TRBJ2-7; D call uncertain. This CDR3 region has 14 residues. Germline V gene data show CDR1 as SGHRS and CDR2 as YFSETQ. The ends were cut back, 0 bases at V and 1 base at J, with 8 bases in the middle. CDR3 in amino acids: CASSLGLESYEQYF. For the CDR3, the DNA is TGCGCCAGCAGCTTGGGCCTAGAATCCTACGAGCAGTACTTC.

The V call is TRBV15, the J call TRBJ1-5; D gene unclear. Trimming removed 4 bases from V and 0 bases from J, with 4 bases in between. In germline, CDR1 is LNHNV, CDR2 YYDKDF (reference sequence). This CDR3 comprises 13 residues. The CDR3 is CATSTDSNQPQHF. As DNA, the CDR3 is TGTGCCACCAGCACCGATAGCAATCAGCCCCAGCATTTT.

This rearrangement joins TRBV7-9 to TRBJ2-1; D is possibly TRBD1 (6 bases). CDR1 SEHNR and CDR2 FQNEAQ come from the germline V gene (reference sequence). The V end lost 6 bases, the J end lost 5 bases, and 17 bases lay between the germline ends. The CDR3 has 15 residues. The CDR3 DNA is TGTGCCAGCAGTCCCAGGCAGGGGTATAACAATGAGCAGTTCTTC. Protein sequence: CASSPRQGYNNEQFF. The complete variable domain, with remaining parts taken from reference TRBV7-9 and TRBJ2-1, reads DTGVSQNPRHKITKRGQNVTFRCDPISEHNRLYWYRQTLGQGPEFLTYFQNEAQLEKSRLLSDRFSAERPKGSFSTLEIQRTEQGDSAMYLCASSPRQGYNNEQFFGPGTRLTVL.

The chain is built from TRBV7-6 and TRBJ2-5, with 8 positions matching TRBD2. This CDR3 has 16 residues. Germline lookup yields CDR1 SGHVS and CDR2 FNYEAQ. The ends lost 4 bases at V and 0 bases at J; junction bases unmatched: 7. The CDR3 is CASSSTAGGNQETQYF. CDR3 bases: TGTGCCAGCAGCTCGACTGCGGGGGGTAACCAAGAGACCCAGTACTTC. Filled out from reference TRBV7-6 and TRBJ2-5, the complete variable domain reads GAGVSQSPRYKVTKRGQDVALRCDPISGHVSLYWYRQALGQGPEFLTYFNYEAQQDKSGLPNDRFSAERPEGSISTLTIQRTEQRDSAMYRCASSSTAGGNQETQYFGPGTRLLVL.